These T cell receptor beta chains were read from a single sample in a study of blood T cell repertoires in COVID-19. TCRdb's table, derived via immunoSEQ multiplex PCR, lists solely in-frame clones and lacks some. Counted here are about 100,000 clones, about 91% occurring once; the ten biggest clones make up 5%. The sample consisted of peripheral blood. Receptors were obtained from a human donor in a cohort sampled during active COVID-19. The CDR3 runs from the conserved cysteine through the conserved F or W. A D gene is named only where the DNA matches it firmly. Clone size is shown for a subset of rows, as once, few, many or a class of expanded clone.

CASSYPLDTGAGELFF TGTGCCAGCAGTTACCCCTTAGACACTGGCGCCGGGGAGCTGTTTTTT NA TRBV6-2/TRBV6-3 16 NA TRBJ2-2
CASSQPLTGIAEAFF TGTGCCAGCAGCCAACCCCTCACAGGGATCGCTGAAGCTTTCTTT NA TRBV14 15 NA TRBJ1-1
CASSQTGTGGIGELFF TGTGCCAGCTCACAAACCGGGACAGGGGGCATCGGGGAGCTGTTTTTT NA TRBV18 16 TRBD1 TRBJ2-2
CASRSLSEQYF TGTGCCAGCAGATCCTTGAGCGAGCAGTACTTC once TRBV5-6 11 NA TRBJ2-7
CASSSTGDSTGELFF TGCGCCAGCAGCTCGACAGGGGATAGCACCGGGGAGCTGTTTTTT NA TRBV5-1 15 TRBD1 TRBJ2-2
CASSVQGARQNTEAFF TGTGCCAGCAGCGTACAGGGGGCGCGTCAGAACACTGAAGCTTTCTTT once TRBV9 16 TRBD1 TRBJ1-1
CASSLYRQGASSSGNTIYF TGCGCCAGCAGCTTGTACCGACAGGGGGCGTCGAGCTCTGGAAACACCATATATTTT NA TRBV5-1 19 TRBD1 TRBJ1-3
CASSPTGGGNQPQHF TGTGCCAGCTCACCGACAGGGGGCGGCAATCAGCCCCAGCATTTT NA TRBV18 15 TRBD1 TRBJ1-5
CASRGGDKGLQPQHF TGTGCCAGCAGGGGGGGGGATAAAGGTCTCCAGCCCCAGCATTTT NA TRBV2 15 NA TRBJ1-5
CASSAGGVGYNEQFF TGTGCCAGTTCAGCGGGAGGAGTGGGGTACAATGAGCAGTTCTTC once TRBV19 15 TRBD2 TRBJ2-1
CASNMNTEAFF TGTGCCAGCAACATGAACACTGAAGCTTTCTTT few TRBV11-2 11 NA TRBJ1-1
CASSQKQFDSSPLHF TGTGCCAGCAGCCAAAAACAGTTTGATAGTTCACCCCTCCACTTT few TRBV3-1/TRBV3-2 15 NA TRBJ1-6
CASSIGRGNEQYF TGTGCCAGTAGTATAGGCAGGGGCAACGAGCAGTACTTC NA TRBV19 13 NA TRBJ2-7
CSASTYGEQFF TGCAGTGCTAGTACCTATGGTGAGCAGTTCTTC NA TRBV20-1 11 NA TRBJ2-1
CASSQLGGGSFQPQHF TGTGCCAGCAGCCAATTGGGAGGGGGGTCCTTTCAGCCCCAGCATTTT NA TRBV4-2 16 NA TRBJ1-5
CASSEVTSGYEQYF TGTGCCAGCAGTGAAGTGACTAGCGGCTACGAGCAGTACTTC NA TRBV6-1 14 TRBD2 TRBJ2-7
CASSIRGWQPQHF TGTGCCAGTAGTATAAGGGGCTGGCAGCCCCAGCATTTT NA TRBV19 13 NA TRBJ1-5
CASSERRREGFQWGSYEQYF TGTGCCAGCAGTGAGCGCCGACGGGAGGGGTTTCAATGGGGCTCCTACGAGCAGTACTTC NA TRBV28 20 TRBD2 TRBJ2-7
CASSSRTGSYEQFF TGTGCCAGCAGCTCCCGGACAGGGAGCTATGAGCAGTTCTTC NA TRBV7-2 14 TRBD1 TRBJ2-1
CASSATSASEQFF TGTGCCAGCAGTGCTACTAGCGCGAGTGAGCAGTTCTTC NA TRBV6-4 13 TRBD2 TRBJ2-1
CASRKDRGMFSPLHF TGTGCCAGCAGGAAGGACAGGGGCATGTTTTCACCCCTCCACTTT NA TRBV7-2 15 TRBD1 TRBJ1-6
CASLFGGVQETQYF TGTGCCAGCCTTTTCGGGGGGGTCCAAGAGACCCAGTACTTC NA TRBV6-5 14 TRBD2 TRBJ2-5
CASSPLTEETQYF TGTGCCAGCAGCCCCCTTACGGAAGAGACCCAGTACTTC NA TRBV5-4 13 NA TRBJ2-5
CASSLEGGRATNEKLFF TGTGCCAGCAGCTTGGAAGGGGGAAGGGCAACTAATGAAAAACTGTTTTTT NA TRBV5-6 17 NA TRBJ1-4